This T cell receptor beta chain was identified in a study of T-cell reconstitution after alpha-beta-depleted transplantation in children. This clonotype occurred many times. Unique molecular identifiers were incorporated during preparation of the TCRbeta library. Via MiXCR, TCRdb re-called the PCR reads, giving one row per CDR3 protein. In the table there are roughly 220,000 distinct CDR3 sequences, approximately 9.9% of which are singletons. The TCR comes from a human donor who donated a stem cell graft to a child with SCID. The sample consisted of PBMCs from the stem cell graft donor, taken from the stem cell graft.

The DNA of the CDR3 is TGTGCCAGCAGCATTGGACTAGCGGAGACCCAGTACTTC. Its protein product is CASSIGLAETQYF. The rearrangement links TRBV28 to TRBJ2-5; 9 nucleotides align to TRBD2. Per germline, CDR1 MDHEN and CDR2 SYDVKM. The J segment lost 5 bases and the V segment lost 6 bases, leaving 4 bases of the junction unmatched. The CDR3 is made up of 13 amino acids.